This T cell receptor beta chain was found in a study of metastatic and nonmetastatic thyroid tumors. Study-level background: Comparative analysis of repertoires was undertaken across blood and tumor or nodule tissue obtained from malignant and benign thyroid patients.

The germline V gene has CDR1 MNHNS and CDR2 SASEGT. The length of the CDR3 is 14 residues. Losses at the gene ends were 5 bases for V and 8 bases for J; bases not matched to a gene: 9. All patients were untreated before thyroid surgery. Study outcomes and limitations: Compared with benign nodules, malignant thyroid tumors were reported to have significantly higher TCR beta diversity in both blood and tumor.

For this clone: No antigen is known for it.

Per the authors' pipeline: CDR3 was compared across clinicopathological groups, and the resulting differences were used to build a distant-metastasis classifier for papillary thyroid cancer. TCRdb re-processed the PCR reads through MiXCR. TCRdb, not the original authors, processed these V and J calls. The table includes under 25,000 clones, 15% to 17% detected once. The sequenced sample consisted of blood. The TCR sequence derives from a female donor with papillary thyroid cancer or a benign thyroid nodule (not recorded which). Some clones in this sample may be carry-over from other donors' samples. The gene calls are TRBV6-1 and TRBJ2-3, with 8 positions matching TRBD2. In DNA, the CDR3 is TGTGCCAGCAGTCCCCGGACTAGCTTGGGTACGCAGTATTTT. This translates into CASSPRTSLGTQYF.